Shown below are 30 T cell receptor beta chains from a single sample sequenced in a study of T-cell memory formation after mild COVID-19. TCRdb passed the 5' RACE reads through MiXCR, listing each CDR3 protein once. The data hold tens of thousands of distinct CDR3 sequences, with about 13% observed a single time. The sequenced material came from PBMCs or a T cell subset sorted from them (not recorded which). All receptors derive from an adult woman who had mild COVID-19 (a few samples of this study predate the infection). Cell type and time point are not known.

The chain carries TRBV29-1 and TRBJ1-1; D perhaps matches TRBD1 (6 bases). The CDR3 runs 12 residues. In germline, CDR1 is SQVTM, CDR2 ANQGSEA. Trimming removed 8 bases from V and 1 base from J, with 11 bases in between. The CDR3 protein is CSYLTGNTEAFF. The CDR3 DNA reads as TGCAGCTACCTGACAGGGAACACTGAAGCTTTCTTT.

The chain employs TRBV4-3 and TRBJ1-2; possible D gene TRBD1, 5 bases. The V gene's germline CDR1 is LGHNA and CDR2 YSLEER. The CDR3 has 14 amino acids. With 0 bases removed from V and 5 bases from J, the gap between germline ends came to 10 bases. CDR3 region: CASSQDLTGYGYTF. The CDR3, as DNA: TGCGCCAGCAGCCAAGATCTCACAGGATATGGCTACACCTTC.

This clonotype was seen a handful of times. The chain combines TRBV25-1 with TRBJ2-3, with D hard to call. V was shortened by 0 bases and J by 6 bases, with 4 bases between the two germline ends. The germline CDR1 and CDR2 sequences are MGHDK and SYGVNS. The CDR3 has 12 residues. CDR3 DNA sequence: TGTGCCAGCAGTGAATATCCGGATACGCAGTATTTT. It codes for CASSEYPDTQYF.

This clonotype has only a few counts. This chain connects TRBV2 to TRBJ2-5, with no clear D. The CDR3 is 14 amino acids. Germline V CDR1 and CDR2: SNHLY, FYNNEI. Trimming shortened V by 1 base and J by 2 bases, and 8 bases separated the two germline ends. This CDR3 reads CASSEVSLQETQYF. DNA for the CDR3: TGTGCCAGCAGTGAAGTTTCATTACAAGAGACCCAGTACTTC.

The chain is built from TRBV7-8 and TRBJ1-1; TRBD1 aligns across 7 bases. The V gene end was trimmed by 3 bases and the J gene end by 1 base; junction bases not matched to a gene: 11. CDR1 and CDR2 from the germline V gene are SGHVS and FQNEAQ. This CDR3 is built from 17 residues. In DNA, the CDR3 is TGTGCCAGCAGCTTTTATACTTTCAGGGACAGGAACACTGAAGCTTTCTTT. This gives the protein CASSFYTFRDRNTEAFF.

The J gene is TRBJ2-1, the V gene TRBV12-3 or TRBV12-4, with D perhaps matching TRBD2 (5 bases). Trimming removed 7 bases at V and 6 bases at J, with 13 bases between. The CDR3 has 13 amino acids. CDR3: CASTGSGPNEQFF. CDR3 nucleotides: TGTGCCAGCACGGGGAGCGGACCCAATGAGCAGTTCTTC.

This clonotype was seen only a few times. The chain joins TRBV7-6 to TRBJ2-7; 9 bases are a match to TRBD1. After removal of 5 bases from V and 4 bases from J, the junction contained 6 bases not matched to a gene. Germline loops: CDR1 SGHVS, CDR2 FNYEAQ. This CDR3 contains 14 residues. CDR3 in DNA: TGTGCCAGCAGCCCAGGGACAGGGCTGTACGAGCAGTACTTC. Its translation: CASSPGTGLYEQYF.

This clonotype has more than one count but fewer than ten. This rearrangement joins TRBV4-1 to TRBJ2-1; D ambiguous. The CDR3 runs 13 residues. The germline V and J ends were trimmed by 0 bases and 6 bases, with 6 bases remaining between them. Germline loops: CDR1 MGHRA, CDR2 YSYEKL. The CDR3 region has the DNA TGCGCCAGCAGCCAAGACGGTTTCAATGAGCAGTTCTTC. This codes for CASSQDGFNEQFF.

This clonotype came up a few times. The V and J genes are TRBV4-3 and TRBJ2-7, with 8 bases aligning to TRBD2. Germline CDR1 and CDR2: LGHNA and YSLEER. This CDR3 spans 19 amino acids. Trimming cost V 0 bases and J 3 bases; bases outside gene matches: 16. The CDR3 nucleotides are TGCGCCAGCAGCCAAGATCTCGCCTCCCGAGCGGGAGTGTTCTACGAGCAGTACTTC. Translated, it gives CASSQDLASRAGVFYEQYF.

In this sample, this clonotype turned up a few times. The rearrangement links TRBV7-9 to TRBJ2-3; 9 bases align to TRBD2. J gave up 2 bases and V 4 bases, and 7 bases lay outside the gene matches. The CDR3 has 16 amino acids. Germline-derived CDR1 and CDR2 are SEHNR and FQNEAQ (reference sequence). The CDR3, as DNA: TGTGCCAGCAGCTCCGGGACTAGCAAATACACAGATACGCAGTATTTT. It specifies CASSSGTSKYTDTQYF.

This clonotype has just a few counts. The chain has TRBV6-5 and TRBJ2-2; 7 positions agree with TRBD2. The V gene's germline CDR1 is MNHEY and CDR2 SVGAGI. The CDR3 runs 16 residues. J gave up 5 bases and V 0 bases, and 6 bases lay outside the gene matches. CDR3 DNA sequence: TGTGCCAGCAGTTACTCGGCGGGAGCTAGGACCGGGGAGCTGTTTTTT. Protein sequence: CASSYSAGARTGELFF.

There are a few counts of this clonotype. The V gene is TRBV5-1, the J gene TRBJ2-1, with 13 bases lining up with TRBD2. The CDR3 contains 14 residues. After removal of 6 bases from V and 9 bases from J, the junction contained 6 bases not matched to a gene. The germline V gene has CDR1 SGHRS and CDR2 YFSETQ. Here the CDR3 DNA reads TGCGCCAGCACCTGGAGACTAGCGGGAGGTGAGCAGTTCTTC. Translating it yields CASTWRLAGGEQFF.

In this sample, this clonotype turned up a few times. The rearrangement links TRBV6-5 to TRBJ1-6, with D possibly TRBD1 on 5 matching bases. The CDR3 runs 17 residues. V lost 5 bases and J lost 0, with 14 bases in between. Germline CDR1 reads MNHEY; CDR2 reads SVGAGI. CDR3 loop: CASSPGTASSYNSPLHF. For the CDR3, the DNA is TGTGCCAGCAGTCCAGGGACGGCGAGCTCCTATAATTCACCCCTCCACTTT.

CDR3 protein: CASSSGGTGRMDTQYF. The CDR3 DNA reads as TGTGCCAGCAGTTCGGGGGGGACAGGGAGGATGGATACGCAGTATTTT. The chain combines TRBV12-3 or TRBV12-4 with TRBJ2-3; tentatively, D is TRBD1 (9 bases). The length of the CDR3 is 16 residues. Trimming left V 4 bases short and J 6 bases short, with 20 bases between.

The chain uses TRBV29-1 and TRBJ2-4; D unresolved. The germline gives CDR1 SQVTM, CDR2 ANQGSEA. There are 10 residues in the CDR3. V lost 0 bases to trimming and J lost 10 bases, with 4 bases between them. CDR3 in amino acids: CSVEDRIQYF. CDR3 sequence (DNA): TGCAGCGTTGAAGATCGTATTCAGTACTTC.

J is TRBJ1-1 and V is TRBV12-3 or TRBV12-4; 8 bases are a match to TRBD1. The junction had 10 bases not matched to a gene; V was cut back by 6 bases and J by 7 bases. There are 14 residues in the CDR3. The CDR3 bases are TGTGCCAGCAGCTACATAACAGGGGGAGTTGAAGCTTTCTTT. Amino acid sequence: CASSYITGGVEAFF.

The genes are TRBV29-1 and TRBJ1-1; tentative D call: TRBD1 (5 bases). From germline, CDR1 is SQVTM and CDR2 ANQGSEA. Trimming left V 8 bases short and J 5 bases short, with 12 bases between. The CDR3 spans 11 residues. CDR3 sequence: CSPNRGTEAFF. The CDR3 coding sequence is TGCAGCCCCAACCGGGGGACTGAAGCTTTCTTT.

V and J are TRBV5-1 and TRBJ2-5; 13 bases agree with TRBD2. The CDR3 runs to 20 residues. The V gene's germline CDR1 is SGHRS and CDR2 YFSETQ. Trimming took 2 bases from V and 0 from J; bases not matched to a gene: 13. CDR3 residues: CASSFATLGLAGEYQETQYF. CDR3 nucleotide sequence: TGCGCCAGCAGCTTCGCCACTCTCGGACTAGCGGGGGAGTACCAAGAGACCCAGTACTTC.

V usage is TRBV5-1 and J usage is TRBJ2-6; no reliable D call. This CDR3 spans 19 amino acids. The V and J ends lost 0 bases and 0 bases respectively, with 16 bases between them. The germline gives CDR1 SGHRS, CDR2 YFSETQ. The CDR3 coding sequence is TGCGCCAGCAGCTTGGAGGCCTTCGGCAGGAGCTCTGGGGCCAACGTCCTGACTTTC. Its translation is CASSLEAFGRSSGANVLTF.

This clonotype was picked up a small number of times. The chain has TRBV7-9 and TRBJ1-5; D unresolved. CDR3 length: 12 residues. The germline gives CDR1 SEHNR, CDR2 FQNEAQ (reference sequence). Trimming cost V 5 bases and J 4 bases, with 6 bases left between them. The CDR3 is CASSIPNQPQHF. The CDR3 region has the DNA TGTGCCAGCAGCATTCCTAATCAGCCCCAGCATTTT.

The rearrangement links TRBV6-1 to TRBJ1-5; perhaps TRBD1 as D (5 bases). CDR3 length: 16 residues. Trimming removed 5 bases from V and 0 bases from J, with 14 bases in between. CDR1 MNHNS and CDR2 SASEGT come from the germline V gene. The DNA of the CDR3 is TGTGCCAGCAGTCGAATGTGGGGCTTTAGCAATCAGCCCCAGCATTTT. Translation gives CASSRMWGFSNQPQHF.

The gene calls are TRBV29-1 and TRBJ1-2, with no clear D. Germline V lookup: CDR1 SQVTM, CDR2 ANQGSEA. This CDR3 comprises 12 residues. Trimming shortened V by 7 bases and J by 6 bases, and 15 bases separated the two germline ends. The CDR3 region has the DNA TGCAGCGCCCTCAGCGCGGGTGATGGCTACACCTTC. This translates into CSALSAGDGYTF. The full variable domain, with the rest looked up from reference TRBV29-1 and TRBJ1-2, is SAVISQKPSRDICQRGTSLTIQCQVDSQVTMMFWYRQQPGQSLTLIATANQGSEATYESGFVIDKFPISRPNLTFSTLTVSNMSPEDSSIYLCSALSAGDGYTFGSGTRLTVV.

DNA of the CDR3: TGCGCCAGCAGCCTATGGATCCCAGCGAGTGATACGCAGTATTTT. This encodes CASSLWIPASDTQYF. The chain uses TRBV5-1 and TRBJ2-3; D is unclear. Germline V CDR1 and CDR2: SGHRS, YFSETQ. V lost 4 bases and J 6 bases, leaving 18 bases between the germline ends. This CDR3 contains 15 residues.

This clonotype was seen a few times. The gene calls are TRBV12-3 or TRBV12-4 and TRBJ2-7; unclear D gene. V dropped 6 bases and J dropped 6 bases, with 9 bases sitting between them. CDR3 length: 11 residues. The CDR3 loop is CASSTSREQYF. The CDR3 DNA is TGTGCCAGCAGCACATCCCGCGAGCAGTACTTC.

V gene TRBV9 combines with J gene TRBJ1-5; 9 bases align to TRBD1. The CDR3 covers 19 residues. Germline assignment: CDR1 SGDLS and CDR2 YYNGEE. Trimming removed 3 bases from V and 1 base from J; junction bases left unmatched: 14. CDR3: CASSGQGDLRGLSNQPQHF. CDR3 DNA sequence: TGTGCCAGCAGCGGACAGGGGGATCTTAGAGGTTTGAGCAATCAGCCCCAGCATTTT.

The table lists this clonotype with a few counts. V usage is TRBV5-1 and J usage is TRBJ1-2; D is ambiguous. Trimming removed 6 bases at V and 6 bases at J, with 15 bases between. This CDR3 spans 13 amino acids. Germline V gene data show CDR1 as SGHRS and CDR2 as YFSETQ. CDR3 protein: CASNPLGEDGYTF. CDR3 in DNA: TGCGCCAGCAACCCGTTGGGTGAAGATGGCTACACCTTC.

The V call is TRBV24-1, the J call TRBJ2-2; D not certain. The length of the CDR3 is 12 residues. V lost 9 bases and J 6 bases, leaving 10 bases between the germline ends. Germline assignment: CDR1 KGHDR and CDR2 SFDVKD. CDR3 bases: TGTGCCACCTCCTCCCCAGCCGGGGAGCTGTTTTTT. It specifies CATSSPAGELFF.

This clonotype showed up just a few times. CDR3 residues: CSATRDVGSNQPQHF. The CDR3 DNA reads TGCAGTGCCACCCGTGATGTTGGTAGCAATCAGCCCCAGCATTTT. The J gene is TRBJ1-5, the V gene TRBV20-1; D remains unclear. There are 15 residues in the CDR3. The V and J ends lost 6 bases and 0 bases respectively, with 15 bases between them. In germline, CDR1 is DFQATT, CDR2 SNEGSKA (reference sequence).

This clonotype occurred a few times. V usage is TRBV30 and J usage is TRBJ1-1, with D maybe TRBD1 (5 bases). With 1 base removed from V and 0 bases from J, the gap between germline ends came to 6 bases. This CDR3 comprises 13 residues. The germline gives CDR1 GTSNPN, CDR2 SVGIG (reference sequence). CDR3: CAWSGGVNTEAFF. The CDR3, as DNA: TGTGCCTGGAGTGGGGGGGTGAACACTGAAGCTTTCTTT.

This clonotype was counted at least ten times. V usage is TRBV20-1 and J usage is TRBJ2-7; the D gene is possibly TRBD2 (5 bases). Trimming stripped 4 bases from V and 7 bases from J, with 17 bases between. Germline lookup yields CDR1 DFQATT and CDR2 SNEGSKA (reference sequence). This CDR3 has 13 residues. As DNA, the CDR3 is TGCAGTGCTATTCGGGGAGATAGGAGAGAGCAGTACTTC. This encodes CSAIRGDRREQYF.